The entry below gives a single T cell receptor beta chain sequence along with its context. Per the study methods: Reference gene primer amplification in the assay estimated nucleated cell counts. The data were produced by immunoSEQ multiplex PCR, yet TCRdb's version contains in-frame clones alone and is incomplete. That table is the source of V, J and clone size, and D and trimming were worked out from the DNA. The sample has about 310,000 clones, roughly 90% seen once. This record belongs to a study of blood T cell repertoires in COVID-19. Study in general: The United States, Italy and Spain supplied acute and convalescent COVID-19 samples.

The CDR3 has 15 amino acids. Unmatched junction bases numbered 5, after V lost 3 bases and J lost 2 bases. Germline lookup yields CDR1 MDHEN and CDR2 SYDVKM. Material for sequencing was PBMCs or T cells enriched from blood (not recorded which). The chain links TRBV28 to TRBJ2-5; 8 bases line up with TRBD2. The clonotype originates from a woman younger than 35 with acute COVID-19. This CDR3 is CASSFAGGLQETQYF. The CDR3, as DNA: TGTGCCAGCAGTTTCGCGGGAGGACTACAAGAGACCCAGTACTTC.